The clone carrying this T cell receptor (beta chain) was observed once. Generated by immunoSEQ multiplex PCR, the TCRdb table keeps only in-frame clones and is missing some. The top ten hold around 5% of the sample, which has roughly 120,000 clones, more than 75% seen once. V shed 3 bases and J shed 4 bases, with 11 bases lying between them. CDR1 and CDR2 (germline): SGHDT, YYEEEE. The CDR3 extends over 15 amino acids. The record originates from a study of cytomegalovirus exposure and HLA in healthy donors. Study overall: The 120 validation repertoires, a later analysis reported, used the same platform as the roughly 730 repertoires from the first cohort.

Separation from the roughly 670-subject first cohort characterized the roughly 130-subject validation cohort, to which the donors belonged. The genes are TRBV5-6 and TRBJ1-6; a weak D match, TRBD1 (5 bases). The TCR comes from a man between 18 and 35 years old in good health and CMV-seronegative. Sequencing used PBMCs. The CDR3 protein is CASSSPGLYNSPLHF. CDR3 nucleotide sequence: TGTGCCAGCAGCTCGCCAGGGCTTTATAATTCACCCCTCCACTTT.